The T cell receptor (beta chain) under discussion was sequenced for a study of vaccination effects on CD4 cells after COVID-19. About the study: Within the ViraFEST assay, antigen-specific CD4+ T cells underwent expansion with viral peptide pools prior to sequencing. Sampling occurred a median 72 days post second dose, range 14 to 241.

Here immunoSEQ multiplex PCR was the method, and the copy in TCRdb shows in-frame clones only, minus some. Here the sample spans fewer than 55,000 clones, less than 85% being singletons. This CDR3 comprises 13 residues. V was pared by 2 bases and J by 0 bases, with 4 bases between. CDR1 is SGHAT and CDR2 is FQNNGV in the germline V gene. Cells that had been cultured for nine to eleven days were the source of isolated CD4+ T cells. This individual tested PCR-positive for SARS-CoV-2 infection between March and December 2020. Of the BNT162b2 and mRNA-1273 vaccines, participants received two doses of one or the other. A remark on this clone: Its target is not known.

Sequencing was performed on CD4+ T cells from PBMCs cultured without peptide, taken after COVID-19 vaccination. The source is a human donor who had a prior SARS-CoV-2 infection. J is TRBJ2-5 and V is TRBV11-2; no clear D gene. The CDR3 is CASSLLYQETQYF. The CDR3 DNA is TGTGCCAGCAGCTTACTGTACCAAGAGACCCAGTACTTC.